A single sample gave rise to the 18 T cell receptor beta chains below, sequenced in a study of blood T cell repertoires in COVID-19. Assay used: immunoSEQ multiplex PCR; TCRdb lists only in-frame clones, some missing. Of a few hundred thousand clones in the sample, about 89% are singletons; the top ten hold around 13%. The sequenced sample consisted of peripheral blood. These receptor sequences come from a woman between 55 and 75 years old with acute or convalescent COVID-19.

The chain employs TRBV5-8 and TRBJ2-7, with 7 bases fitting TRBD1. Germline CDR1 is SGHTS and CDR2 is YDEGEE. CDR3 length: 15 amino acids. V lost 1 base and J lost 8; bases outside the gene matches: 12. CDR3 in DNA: TGTGCCAGCAGCTTGACGGGACAGACCTCAACTAAGCAGTACTTC. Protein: CASSLTGQTSTKQYF.

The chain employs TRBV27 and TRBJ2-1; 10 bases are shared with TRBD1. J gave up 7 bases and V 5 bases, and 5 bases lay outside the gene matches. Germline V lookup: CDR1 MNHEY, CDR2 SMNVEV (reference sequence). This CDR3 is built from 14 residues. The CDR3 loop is CASSPRDRGNEQFF. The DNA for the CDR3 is TGTGCCAGCAGTCCCCGGGACAGGGGAAATGAGCAGTTCTTC.

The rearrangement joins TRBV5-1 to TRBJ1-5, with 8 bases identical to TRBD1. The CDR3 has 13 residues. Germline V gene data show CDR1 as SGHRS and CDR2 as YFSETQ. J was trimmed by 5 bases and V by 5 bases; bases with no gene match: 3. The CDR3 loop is CASRSTGDQPQHF. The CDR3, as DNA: TGCGCCAGCAGATCGACAGGGGATCAGCCCCAGCATTTT.

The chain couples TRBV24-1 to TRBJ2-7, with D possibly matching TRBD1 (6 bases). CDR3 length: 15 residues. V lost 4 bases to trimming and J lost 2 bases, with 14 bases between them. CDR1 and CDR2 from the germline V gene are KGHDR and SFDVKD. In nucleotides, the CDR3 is TGTGCCACCAGTGACCGGGACATTCCCACCTACGAGCAGTACTTC. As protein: CATSDRDIPTYEQYF.

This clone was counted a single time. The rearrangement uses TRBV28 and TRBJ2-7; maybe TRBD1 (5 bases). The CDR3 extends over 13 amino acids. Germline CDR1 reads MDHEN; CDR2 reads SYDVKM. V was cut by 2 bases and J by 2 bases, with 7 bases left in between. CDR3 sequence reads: CASSLGATYEQYF. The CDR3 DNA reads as TGTGCCAGCAGTTTAGGGGCCACCTACGAGCAGTACTTC.

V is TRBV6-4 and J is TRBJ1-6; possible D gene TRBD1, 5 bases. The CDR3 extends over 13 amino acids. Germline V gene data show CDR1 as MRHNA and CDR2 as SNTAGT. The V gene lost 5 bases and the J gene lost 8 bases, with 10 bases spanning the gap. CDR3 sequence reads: CASSQTEDSPLHF. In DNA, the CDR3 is TGTGCCAGCAGTCAGACAGAGGATTCACCCCTCCACTTT.

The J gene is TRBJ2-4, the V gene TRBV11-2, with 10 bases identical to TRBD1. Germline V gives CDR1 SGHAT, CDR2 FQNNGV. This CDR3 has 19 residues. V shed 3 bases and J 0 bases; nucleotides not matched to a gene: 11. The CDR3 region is CASSFIRDRGRLAKNIQYF. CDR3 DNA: TGTGCCAGCAGCTTCATCCGGGACAGGGGTCGACTAGCCAAAAACATTCAGTACTTC.

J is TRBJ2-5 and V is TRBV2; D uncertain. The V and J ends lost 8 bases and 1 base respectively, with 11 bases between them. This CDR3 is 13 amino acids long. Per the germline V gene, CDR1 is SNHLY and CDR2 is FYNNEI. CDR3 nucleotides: TGTGCCAGCTCTCTAGACCCCCAAGAGACCCAGTACTTC. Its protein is CASSLDPQETQYF.

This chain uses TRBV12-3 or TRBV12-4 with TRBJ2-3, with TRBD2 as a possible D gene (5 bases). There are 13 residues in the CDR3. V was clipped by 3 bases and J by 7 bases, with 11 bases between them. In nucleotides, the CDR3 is TGTGCCAGCAGTTTCTCTAGAGGGAATACGCAGTATTTT. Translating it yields CASSFSRGNTQYF.

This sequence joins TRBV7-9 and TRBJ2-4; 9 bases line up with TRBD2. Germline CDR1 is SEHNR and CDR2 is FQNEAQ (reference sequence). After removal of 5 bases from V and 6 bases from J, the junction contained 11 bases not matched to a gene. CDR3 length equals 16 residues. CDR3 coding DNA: TGTGCCAGCAGCCAGGGGCGGGAGGGCCCGGGAAACATTCAGTACTTC. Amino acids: CASSQGREGPGNIQYF.

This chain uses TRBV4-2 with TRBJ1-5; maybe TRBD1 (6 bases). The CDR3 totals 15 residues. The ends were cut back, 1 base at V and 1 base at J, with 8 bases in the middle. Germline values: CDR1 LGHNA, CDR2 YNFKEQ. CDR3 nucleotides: TGTGCCAGCAGCCAAGGTGGACAGAGCAATCAGCCCCAGCATTTT. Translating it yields CASSQGGQSNQPQHF.

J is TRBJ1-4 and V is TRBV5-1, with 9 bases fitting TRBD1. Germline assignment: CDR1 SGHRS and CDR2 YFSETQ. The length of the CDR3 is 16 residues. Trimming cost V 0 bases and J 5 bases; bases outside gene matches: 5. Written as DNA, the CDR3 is TGCGCCAGCAGCTTGGCCCTTGGGACAGGGAATGAAAAACTGTTTTTT. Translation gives CASSLALGTGNEKLFF.

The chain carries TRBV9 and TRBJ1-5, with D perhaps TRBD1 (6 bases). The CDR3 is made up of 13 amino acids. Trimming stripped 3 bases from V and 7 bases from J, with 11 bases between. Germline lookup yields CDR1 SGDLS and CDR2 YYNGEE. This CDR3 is CASSDEGEQPQHF. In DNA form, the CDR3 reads TGTGCCAGCAGCGACGAGGGGGAACAGCCCCAGCATTTT.

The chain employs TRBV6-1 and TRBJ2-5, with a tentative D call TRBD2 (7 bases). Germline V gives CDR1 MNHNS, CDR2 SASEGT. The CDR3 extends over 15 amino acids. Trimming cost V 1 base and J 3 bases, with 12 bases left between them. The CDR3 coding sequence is TGTGCCAGCAGTGAAGGGGGGGGGCGTGAAGAGACCCAGTACTTC. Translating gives CASSEGGGREETQYF.

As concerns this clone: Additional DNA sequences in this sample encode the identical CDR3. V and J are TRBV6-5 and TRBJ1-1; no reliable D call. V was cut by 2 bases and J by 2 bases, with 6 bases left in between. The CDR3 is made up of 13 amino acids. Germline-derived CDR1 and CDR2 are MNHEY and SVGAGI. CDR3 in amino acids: CASSYRLNTEAFF. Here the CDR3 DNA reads TGTGCCAGCAGTTACAGACTAAACACTGAAGCTTTCTTT.

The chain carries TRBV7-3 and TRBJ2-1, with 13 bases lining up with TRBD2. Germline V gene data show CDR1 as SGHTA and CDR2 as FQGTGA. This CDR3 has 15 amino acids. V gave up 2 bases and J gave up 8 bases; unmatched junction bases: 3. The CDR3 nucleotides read TGTGCCAGCAGCTTAGGACTAGCGGGAGTGCATGAGCAGTTCTTC. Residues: CASSLGLAGVHEQFF.

The CDR3 reads CASVGQGHGAQHF. The CDR3 coding sequence is TGTGCCAGCGTGGGACAGGGCCACGGAGCCCAGCATTTT. This sequence joins TRBV28 and TRBJ1-5, with 9 bases fitting TRBD1. CDR1 and CDR2 from the germline V gene are MDHEN and SYDVKM. With V trimmed by 8 bases and J by 11 bases, 10 bases remained unmatched. This CDR3 spans 13 amino acids.

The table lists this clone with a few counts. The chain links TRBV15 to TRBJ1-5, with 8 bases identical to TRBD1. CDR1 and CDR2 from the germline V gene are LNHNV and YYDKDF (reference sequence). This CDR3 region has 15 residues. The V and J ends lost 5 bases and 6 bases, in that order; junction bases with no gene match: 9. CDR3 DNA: TGTGCCACCAGCGGCAACACAGGGGGTGGTCAGCCCCAGCATTTT. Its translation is CATSGNTGGGQPQHF.